The present T cell receptor beta chain was sequenced within a study of T-cell memory formation after mild COVID-19. Study-wide context: TCR clusters showed largely donor specificity.

Study outcomes and limitations: The finding that pre-infection memory included some responding clones suggested that cross-reactive memory joined. Contracting clones from day 15 to 85 showed balanced CD4/CD8; later expanders favored CD4+.

In germline, CDR1 is SEHNR, CDR2 FQNEAQ (reference sequence). V was trimmed by 3 bases and J by 7 bases, leaving 13 bases between them. CDR3 length: 14 amino acids. A remark on this clonotype: Its target is not known.

Amplification by 5'RACE using constant-segment primers produced TCR alpha and TCR beta cDNA libraries that carried sample barcodes and UMIs. A single record per CDR3 protein comes from TCRdb applying MiXCR to the 5' RACE reads. In the table there are roughly 150,000 distinct CDR3 sequences, approximately 14% of which are singletons. This sequence joins TRBV7-9 and TRBJ2-1, with D tentatively TRBD2 (5 bases). Material: PBMCs or a T cell subset sorted from them (not recorded which). The TCR comes from an adult woman who had mild COVID-19 (a few samples of this study predate the infection). Cell type and time point are not known. In nucleotides, the CDR3 is TGTGCCAGCAGCTTCGCCGGACTGAGAAATGAGCAGTTCTTC. Amino acid sequence: CASSFAGLRNEQFF.